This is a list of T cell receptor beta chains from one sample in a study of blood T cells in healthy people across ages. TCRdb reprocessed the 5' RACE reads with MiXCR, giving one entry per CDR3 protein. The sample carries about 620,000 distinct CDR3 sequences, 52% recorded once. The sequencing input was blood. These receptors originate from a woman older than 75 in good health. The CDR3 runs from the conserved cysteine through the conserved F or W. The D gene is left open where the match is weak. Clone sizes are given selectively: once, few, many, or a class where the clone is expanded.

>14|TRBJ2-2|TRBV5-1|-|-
TGCGCCAGCAGCTCAGAGACGAACACCGGGGAGCTGTTTTTT
CASSSETNTGELFF
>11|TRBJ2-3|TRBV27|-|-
TGTGCCAGCAGTTTGGGCCTTCAGGAGTATTTT
CASSLGLQEYF
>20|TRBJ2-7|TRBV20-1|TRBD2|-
TGCAGTGCTAGATCCTCCGGGACTAGCGGGGGTCCTTCAAGCTACAATGAGCAGTACTTC
CSARSSGTSGGPSSYNEQYF
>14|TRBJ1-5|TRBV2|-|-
TGTGCCAGCAGTTCTCAGAGGGGCAATCAGCCCCAGCATTTT
CASSSQRGNQPQHF
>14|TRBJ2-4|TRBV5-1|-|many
TGCGCCAGCAGCTTCGGTGGGGAAAGGAACATTCAGTACTTC
CASSFGGERNIQYF
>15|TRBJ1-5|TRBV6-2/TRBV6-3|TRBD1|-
TGTGCCAGCAGAGGGCAGGGGGCGCGAAATCAGCCCCAGCATTTT
CASRGQGARNQPQHF
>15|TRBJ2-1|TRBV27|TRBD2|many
TGTGCCAGCATCAAAAGCGGGATCTCCTACAATGAGCAGTTCTTC
CASIKSGISYNEQFF
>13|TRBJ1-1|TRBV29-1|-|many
TGCAGCGTAACAACTAACAGGGTCGCTGAAGCTTTCTTT
CSVTTNRVAEAFF
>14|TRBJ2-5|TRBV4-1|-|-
TGCGCCAGCAACCATCAGGAAATAATCGAGACCCAGTACTTC
CASNHQEIIETQYF
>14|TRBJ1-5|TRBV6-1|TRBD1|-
TGTGCCGGGGGAGACAGGGCTAGCAATCAGCCCCAGCATTTT
CAGGDRASNQPQHF
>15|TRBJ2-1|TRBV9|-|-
TGTGCCAGCAGCGTATCTAGTACCTCCTACAATGAGCAGTTCTTC
CASSVSSTSYNEQFF
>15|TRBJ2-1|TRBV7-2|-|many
TGTGCCAGCAGCTTAGGACTAGGATCGTACAATGAGCAGTTCTTC
CASSLGLGSYNEQFF
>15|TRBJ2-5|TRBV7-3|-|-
TGTGCCAGCAGCTCCCCGGGTCTTTCCTACAATGAGCAGTACTTC
CASSSPGLSYNEQYF
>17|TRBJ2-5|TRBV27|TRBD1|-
TGTGCCAGCAGTTTAATGGGGCCCAGACAGGGGAGAGAGACCCAGTACTTC
CASSLMGPRQGRETQYF
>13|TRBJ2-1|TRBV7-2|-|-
TGTGCCAGCAGCTCCGGACTTGACAATGAGCAGTTCTTC
CASSSGLDNEQFF
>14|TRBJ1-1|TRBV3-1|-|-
TGTGCCAGCAGCCAAGTCTTCATGAACACTGAAGCTTTCTTT
CASSQVFMNTEAFF
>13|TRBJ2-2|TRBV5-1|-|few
TGCGCCAGCAGCTTCAGGGATACCGGGGAGCTGTTTTTT
CASSFRDTGELFF
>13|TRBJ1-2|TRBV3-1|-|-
TGTGCCAGCAGCCAAGACGGGGTTTATGGCTACACCTTC
CASSQDGVYGYTF
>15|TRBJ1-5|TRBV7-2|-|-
TGTGCCAGCAGCCTAGGAAAGGGGGGCAATCAGCCCCAGCATTTT
CASSLGKGGNQPQHF
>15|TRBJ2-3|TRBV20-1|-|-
TGCAGTGCTCGACAGTCGGCCCTAGGCACAGATACGCAGTATTTT
CSARQSALGTDTQYF
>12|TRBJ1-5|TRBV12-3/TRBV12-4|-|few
TGTGCCAGCGATTATAGCAATCAGCCCCAGCATTTT
CASDYSNQPQHF
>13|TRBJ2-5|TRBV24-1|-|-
TGTGCCACCCGGTCGGGGTCCAAAGAGACCCAGTACTTC
CATRSGSKETQYF
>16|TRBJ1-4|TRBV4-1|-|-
TGCGCCAGCACCCAGAACGAGGCAGCCCTTAATGAAAAACTGTTTTTT
CASTQNEAALNEKLFF
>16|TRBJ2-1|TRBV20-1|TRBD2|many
TGCAGTGGGGGGACTAGCGGGAGGATCTCCTACAATGAGCAGTTCTTC
CSGGTSGRISYNEQFF
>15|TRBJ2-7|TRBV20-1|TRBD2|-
TGCAGTGCTAGAGGTTATAGCGGGCAGCGGGCTGAGCAGTACTTC
CSARGYSGQRAEQYF
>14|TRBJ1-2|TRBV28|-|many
TGTGCCAGCAGTTTAAGGGGGACGGCCTATGGCTACACCTTC
CASSLRGTAYGYTF
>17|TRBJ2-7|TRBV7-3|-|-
TGTGCCAGCAGCTTAGGCCCGGTTCCCTTACTGCACTACGAGCAGTACTTC
CASSLGPVPLLHYEQYF
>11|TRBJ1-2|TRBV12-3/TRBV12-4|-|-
TGTGCCAGCATCGATAACTATGGCTACACCTTC
CASIDNYGYTF
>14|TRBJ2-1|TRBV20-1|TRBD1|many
TGCAGTGCTAAGCTGGACAGGTCCTACAATGAGCAGTTCTTC
CSAKLDRSYNEQFF
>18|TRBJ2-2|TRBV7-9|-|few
TGTGCCAGCAGCTTTGGACAGGGACTAATAGCGAACACCGGGGAGCTGTTTTTT
CASSFGQGLIANTGELFF
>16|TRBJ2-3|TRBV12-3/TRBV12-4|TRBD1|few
TGTGCCAGCAAAGAAAGACAGGGGTCGGGCACAGATACGCAGTATTTT
CASKERQGSGTDTQYF
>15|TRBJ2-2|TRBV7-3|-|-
TGTGCCAGCAGCTTAACGGACCGCAACACCGGGGAGCTGTTTTTT
CASSLTDRNTGELFF
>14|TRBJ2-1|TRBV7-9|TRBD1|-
TGTGCCAGCAGCCTTTGGACAGGGGGTAATGAGCAGTTCTTC
CASSLWTGGNEQFF
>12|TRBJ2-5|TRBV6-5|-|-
TGTGCCAGCAGTTACTCGACCGTGACCCAGTACTTC
CASSYSTVTQYF
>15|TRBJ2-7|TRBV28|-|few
TGTGCCAGCAGTTCTAGCGCCTCTCCCCGACGTGGGCAGTACTTC
CASSSSASPRRGQYF
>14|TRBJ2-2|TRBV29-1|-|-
TGCAGCGTTGAAAACGGGAGCGACACCGGGGAGCTGTTTTTT
CSVENGSDTGELFF
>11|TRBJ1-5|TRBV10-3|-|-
TGTGCCATCAGTCAAGGGCAGCCCCAGCATTTT
CAISQGQPQHF
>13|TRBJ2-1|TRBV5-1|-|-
TGCGCCAGCAGCTTCATCCGGGACAATGAGCAGTTCTTC
CASSFIRDNEQFF
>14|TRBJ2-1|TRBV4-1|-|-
TGCGCCAGCAGCCGTCAGGGGGGGGCCTTAGAGCAGTTCTTC
CASSRQGGALEQFF
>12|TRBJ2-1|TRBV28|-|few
TGTGCCAGCCGGGCAGACTACAATGAGCAGTTCTTC
CASRADYNEQFF
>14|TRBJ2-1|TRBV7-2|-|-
TGTGCCAGCAGCACCAGCTCATTCTGGGATGAGCAGTTCTTC
CASSTSSFWDEQFF
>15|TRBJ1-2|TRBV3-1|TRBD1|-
TGTGCCAGCAGCCAAGATGCAGGGGGTATCTATGGCTACACCTTC
CASSQDAGGIYGYTF
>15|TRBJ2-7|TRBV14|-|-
TGTGCCAGCAGCCAAGTAATGAGGCCCTTGGGCGAGCAGTACTTC
CASSQVMRPLGEQYF
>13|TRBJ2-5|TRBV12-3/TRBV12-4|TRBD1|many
TGTGCCAGCGTGTTACAGGGGAGAGAGACCCAGTACTTC
CASVLQGRETQYF
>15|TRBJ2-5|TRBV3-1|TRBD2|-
TGTGCCAGCAGCCCCGGGACTAGCGGGGCGTGGGAGCAGTACTTC
CASSPGTSGAWEQYF
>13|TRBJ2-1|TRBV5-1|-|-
TGCGCCAGCAGCGCCCCAAGTAACAATGAGCAGTTCTTC
CASSAPSNNEQFF
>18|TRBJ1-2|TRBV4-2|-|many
TGTGCCAGCAGCCAAGACCGAGGAAGGACCGGCGGAGGCTATGGCTACACCTTC
CASSQDRGRTGGGYGYTF
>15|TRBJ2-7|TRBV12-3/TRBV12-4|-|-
TGTGCCAGCAGGACCCGCAGAGAGGGATACTACGAGCAGTACTTC
CASRTRREGYYEQYF
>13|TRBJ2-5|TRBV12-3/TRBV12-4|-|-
TGTGCCAGCACCCAGGGGCGGCAAGAGACCCAGTACTTC
CASTQGRQETQYF
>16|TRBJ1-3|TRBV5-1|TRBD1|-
TGCGCCAGCAGCTTGTGGACAGGGACAGCCGGAAACACCATATATTTT
CASSLWTGTAGNTIYF
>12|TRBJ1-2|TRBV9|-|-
TGTGCCAGCAGCGTCGCAGGGTCCGGCTACACCTTC
CASSVAGSGYTF
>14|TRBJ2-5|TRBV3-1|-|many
TGTGCCAGCAGCCAAGCCAGAAGAGTGGAGACCCAGTACTTC
CASSQARRVETQYF
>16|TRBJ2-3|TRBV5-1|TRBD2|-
TGCGCCAGCAGCTTGGAGTTGCGGGGGAGCACAGATACGCAGTATTTT
CASSLELRGSTDTQYF